This TCR beta chain was profiled in a study of Graves' ophthalmopathy and Graves' hyperthyroidism. Amplification of TCR beta CDR3 regions used RNA transcripts. Following a first-round RT-PCR that used HTBI primers, a second-round multiplex PCR was carried out. MiXCR was run by TCRdb on the multiplex PCR reads, yielding one entry per CDR3 protein. This sample has about 620,000 distinct CDR3 sequences, with about 20% found just once. This clonotype was counted many times. The CDR3 contains 13 residues. V lost 7 bases and J 0 bases, leaving 12 bases between the germline ends. Germline V CDR1 and CDR2: SQVTM, ANQGSEA.

The chain combines TRBV29-1 with TRBJ1-1; D may be TRBD1 (5 bases). The material sequenced was peripheral blood. This TCR was sampled from a woman aged 18-29 years with stable Graves' hyperthyroidism. Some clones in this sample may be carry-over from other donors' samples. The CDR3 coding sequence is TGCAGCGGCATGGGACGGGTGAACACTGAAGCTTTCTTT. As protein: CSGMGRVNTEAFF.